Each of the 32 T cell receptor beta chains below was sequenced from the same sample in a study of OX40 agonist ivuxolimab in advanced cancers. Libraries were prepared by immunoSEQ multiplex PCR; TCRdb keeps only in-frame clonotypes and omits some of them. The table includes approximately 76,000 clones, roughly 85% detected once. This material consisted of CD4+ or CD8+ T cells sorted from blood, taken in a trial of the OX40 agonist ivuxolimab. Receptors were obtained from an adult with an advanced solid tumor such as melanoma, head and neck, liver or kidney cancer.

Turning to this clone: Other DNA variants within this sample encode the same CDR3. The gene calls are TRBV11-3 and TRBJ1-5, with 9 bases that match TRBD1. V lost 5 bases and J lost 0; bases outside the gene matches: 5. The CDR3 length is 16 residues. The germline CDR1 and CDR2 sequences are SGHNT and YENEEA. CDR3 nucleotides: TGTGCCAGCAGCGGACAGGGGCCCTATAGCAATCAGCCCCAGCATTTT. Translated: CASSGQGPYSNQPQHF.

CDR3 nucleotide sequence: TGTGCCAGCAGTGAACCTGACAGCTCCTACGAGCAGTACTTC. Its protein product is CASSEPDSSYEQYF. The chain couples TRBV6-1 to TRBJ2-7, with a possible D match to TRBD1 (5 bases). CDR1 MNHNS and CDR2 SASEGT come from the germline V gene. This CDR3 region has 14 residues. V was pared by 2 bases and J by 0 bases, with 8 bases between.

The V and J genes are TRBV27 and TRBJ2-2; D possibly corresponds to TRBD2 (7 bases). The CDR3 is 20 amino acids. The V end lost 6 bases, the J end lost 3 bases, and 29 bases lay between the germline ends. Germline V lookup: CDR1 MNHEY, CDR2 SMNVEV (reference sequence). CDR3 protein: CASRGLRGGGPIDYTGELFF. The CDR3 DNA reads TGTGCCAGCAGAGGATTGCGGGGCGGGGGCCCGATAGATTACACCGGGGAGCTGTTTTTT.

This clone was seen only a few times. V and J are TRBV7-9 and TRBJ1-5; D is undetermined. V was shortened by 5 bases and J by 0 bases, with 11 bases between the two germline ends. The CDR3 has 15 residues. Germline V CDR1 and CDR2: SEHNR, FQNEAQ (reference sequence). CDR3 sequence (DNA): TGTGCCAGCAGCACGGGAACCACTAGCAATCAGCCCCAGCATTTT. Protein: CASSTGTTSNQPQHF.

As concerns this clone: Distinct nucleotide sequences in the sample also encode this CDR3. This chain connects TRBV5-6 to TRBJ2-7, with D uncertain. The length of the CDR3 is 11 residues. The V gene lost 1 base and the J gene lost 3 bases, with 2 bases spanning the gap. Germline V gene sequence: CDR1 SGHDT, CDR2 YYEEEE. The CDR3 nucleotides are TGTGCCAGCAGCTTGAACTACGAGCAGTACTTC. Protein: CASSLNYEQYF.

This sequence joins TRBV19 and TRBJ2-7; D tentatively fits TRBD1 or TRBD2 (5 bases each). This CDR3 contains 14 residues. The V end lost 4 bases, the J end lost 1 base, and 11 bases lay between the germline ends. Germline V CDR1 and CDR2: LNHDA, SQIVND (reference sequence). The CDR3 region has the DNA TGTGCCAGTAGTACGGGGCCTGCTTCCTACGAGCAGTACTTC. It translates to CASSTGPASYEQYF.

The V and J genes are TRBV7-2 and TRBJ2-2; D may be TRBD1 (6 bases). The CDR3 is 16 residues long. The V and J ends lost 5 bases and 5 bases respectively, with 18 bases between them. Germline V gene lookup returns CDR1 SGHTA and CDR2 FQGNSA. The CDR3 protein is CASSLGGITLTGELFF. Here the CDR3 DNA reads TGTGCCAGCAGCCTAGGGGGTATTACCTTAACCGGGGAGCTGTTTTTT.

The chain joins TRBV7-8 to TRBJ1-5, with D unresolved. Trimming removed 5 bases at V and 3 bases at J, with 11 bases between. This CDR3 is 14 amino acids long. Germline-derived CDR1 and CDR2 are SGHVS and FQNEAQ. The CDR3 reads CASSPTLNNQPQHF. Here the CDR3 DNA reads TGTGCCAGCAGCCCAACCCTTAACAATCAGCCCCAGCATTTT.

CDR3 DNA sequence: TGCGCCAGCAGCCAAGACTGGGGTGGGGGAGCGTACGAGCAGTACTTC. This translates into CASSQDWGGGAYEQYF. This rearrangement joins TRBV4-3 to TRBJ2-7; tentatively, D is TRBD1 or TRBD2 (5 bases each). The germline V gene encodes CDR1 LGHNA and CDR2 YSLEER. Trimming shortened V by 0 bases and J by 4 bases, and 16 bases separated the two germline ends. CDR3 length: 16 amino acids.

Only a few counts were recorded for this clone. The V gene is TRBV7-9, the J gene TRBJ2-7; TRBD2 matches 7 bases. The CDR3 has 15 residues. J gave up 2 bases and V 1 base, and 5 bases lay outside the gene matches. Germline CDR1 reads SEHNR; CDR2 reads FQNEAQ (reference sequence). The CDR3, as DNA: TGTGCCAGCAGCTTAGGAGGACTAGTCGCCTACGAGCAGTACTTC. Residues: CASSLGGLVAYEQYF.

CDR3: CASSNRQGGTEAFF. The CDR3 region has the DNA TGTGCCAGTAGTAATCGACAGGGGGGGACTGAAGCTTTCTTT. The rearrangement links TRBV19 to TRBJ1-1, with 9 bases fitting TRBD1. CDR3 length: 14 amino acids. From germline, CDR1 is LNHDA and CDR2 SQIVND (reference sequence). With V trimmed by 4 bases and J by 5 bases, 5 bases remained unmatched. Combining the CDR3 with reference TRBV19 and TRBJ1-1 gives the whole variable domain DGGITQSPKYLFRKEGQNVTLSCEQNLNHDAMYWYRQDPGQGLRLIYYSQIVNDFQKGDIAEGYSVSREKKESFPLTVTSAQKNPTAFYLCASSNRQGGTEAFFGQGTRLTVV.

The V gene is TRBV21-1, the J gene TRBJ1-6. TRBV21-1 is designated a pseudogene. This CDR3 region has 12 residues. CDR3 sequence reads: CASNSYNSPLHF. In nucleotides, the CDR3 is TGTGCCAGCAACTCCTATAATTCACCCCTCCACTTT.

CDR3 sequence reads: CASSQDRGTAAGELFF. Here the CDR3 DNA reads TGCGCCAGCAGCCAAGATAGGGGAACAGCCGCCGGGGAGCTGTTTTTT. The rearrangement joins TRBV4-1 to TRBJ2-2, with D maybe TRBD1 (5 bases). Looked up from germline, CDR1 is MGHRA and CDR2 is YSYEKL. V was trimmed by 0 bases and J by 6 bases, leaving 14 bases between them. The CDR3 has 16 amino acids.

V gene TRBV2 combines with J gene TRBJ2-5, with D possibly TRBD1 on 5 matching bases. Germline V CDR1 and CDR2: SNHLY, FYNNEI. Trimming cost V 4 bases and J 2 bases, with 8 bases left between them. This CDR3 spans 13 amino acids. CDR3 in DNA: TGTGCCAGCAGTGGGACAACGCAAGAGACCCAGTACTTC. As protein: CASSGTTQETQYF.

This clone was detected only once. The CDR3 region is CASSRTDHEQYF. CDR3 nucleotides: TGCGCCAGCAGCAGGACAGATCACGAGCAGTACTTC. J is TRBJ2-7 and V is TRBV5-1; a weak D match, TRBD1 (6 bases). Germline CDR1 SGHRS, CDR2 YFSETQ. This CDR3 comprises 12 residues. Trimming pared 4 bases from V and 5 bases from J, leaving 10 bases between.

The chain carries TRBV5-8 and TRBJ2-3, with D perhaps matching TRBD1 (6 bases). Germline-derived CDR1 and CDR2 are SGHTS and YDEGEE. V was cut by 1 base and J by 2 bases, with 11 bases left in between. This CDR3 has 15 amino acids. This chain's CDR3 is CASSLNGQHTDTQYF. CDR3 bases: TGTGCCAGCAGCTTGAATGGACAGCACACAGATACGCAGTATTTT.

This chain connects TRBV19 to TRBJ1-3; D is perhaps TRBD1 (5 bases). This CDR3 is 13 amino acids long. Germline assignment: CDR1 LNHDA and CDR2 SQIVND (reference sequence). V dropped 6 bases and J dropped 4 bases, with 10 bases sitting between them. The CDR3 loop is CASRGGVGNTIYF. As DNA, the CDR3 is TGTGCCAGTAGGGGGGGAGTCGGAAACACCATATATTTT.

The J gene is TRBJ1-3, the V gene TRBV6-6; D gene unclear. The V gene's germline CDR1 is MNHNY and CDR2 SVGAGI (reference sequence). V was cut by 8 bases and J by 1 base, with 15 bases left in between. The CDR3 contains 15 residues. The DNA for the CDR3 is TGTGCCAGCTCAACAACGGGGTTGTCTGGAAACACCATATATTTT. Residues: CASSTTGLSGNTIYF.

The CDR3 bases are TGTGCCAGCAGCTTTCCGACCGAGGGCCGCGGCTACACCTTC. Translating it yields CASSFPTEGRGYTF. The chain recombines TRBV7-2 with TRBJ1-2; D uncertain. The ends were cut back, 3 bases at V and 8 bases at J, with 16 bases in the middle. This CDR3 is 14 amino acids long. Germline V gives CDR1 SGHTA, CDR2 FQGNSA.

Turning to this clone: This same CDR3 is encoded by further DNA sequences in the sample. The chain combines TRBV18 with TRBJ1-1; D perhaps matches TRBD1 (6 bases). Germline CDR1 is KGHSH and CDR2 is LQKENI. The CDR3 has 13 residues. Trimming left V 5 bases short and J 5 bases short, with 12 bases between. This chain's CDR3 is CASSEGGNTEAFF. The CDR3 DNA reads TGTGCCAGCTCAGAGGGGGGGAATACTGAAGCTTTCTTT. The variable domain in full, completed from reference TRBV18 and TRBJ1-1, reads NAGVMQNPRHLVRRRGQEARLRCSPMKGHSHVYWYRQLPEEGLKFMVYLQKENIIDESGMPKERFSAEFPKEGPSILRIQQVVRGDSAAYFCASSEGGNTEAFFGQGTRLTVV.

The chain combines TRBV6-5 with TRBJ1-1; no reliable D call. V lost 0 bases and J 11 bases, leaving 13 bases between the germline ends. Looked up from germline, CDR1 is MNHEY and CDR2 is SVGAGI. The CDR3 is 13 residues long. CDR3: CASSYSGSPGAFF. CDR3 nucleotide sequence: TGTGCCAGCAGTTACTCCGGGTCTCCGGGGGCTTTCTTT.

V gene TRBV6-5 combines with J gene TRBJ1-1; 8 bases are shared with TRBD1. Germline CDR1 and CDR2: MNHEY and SVGAGI. Unmatched junction bases numbered 11, after V lost 10 bases and J lost 4 bases. The CDR3 covers 14 residues. CDR3 loop: CATGATGGGTEAFF. The CDR3 nucleotides are TGTGCCACCGGAGCTACAGGGGGAGGCACTGAAGCTTTCTTT.

The chain is built from TRBV30 and TRBJ2-3; a weak D match, TRBD2 (6 bases). CDR1 and CDR2 (germline): GTSNPN, SVGIG (reference sequence). This CDR3 contains 13 residues. CDR3 nucleotide sequence: TGTTCATGTACGGCGGGGAGCACAGATACGCAGTATTTT. The encoded protein is CSCTAGSTDTQYF.

This clone was counted a single time. The chain uses TRBV6-5 and TRBJ1-2; D remains unclear. Germline assignment: CDR1 MNHEY and CDR2 SVGAGI. V was pared by 10 bases and J by 3 bases, with 15 bases between. This CDR3 contains 13 residues. The DNA for the CDR3 is TGTGCCACCTCACCAGGAGGACACTATGGCTACACCTTC. It encodes CATSPGGHYGYTF.

On this clone itself: A read error may be the cause here, since a much bigger clone is one base away. This CDR3 is also generated by other DNA sequences in the sample. CDR3 DNA sequence: TGTGCCAGCAGCCTGGACAGGGGGCCCTACGAGCAGTACTTC. Encoded protein: CASSLDRGPYEQYF. This chain connects TRBV11-2 to TRBJ2-7, with 11 nucleotides matching TRBD1. Looked up from germline, CDR1 is SGHAT and CDR2 is FQNNGV. Trimming cost V 5 bases and J 2 bases; bases outside gene matches: 2. The CDR3 is made up of 14 amino acids.

The chain carries TRBV5-1 and TRBJ2-5; D perhaps matches TRBD2 (6 bases). Germline CDR1 is SGHRS and CDR2 is YFSETQ. The CDR3 runs to 14 residues. V shed 4 bases and J shed 9 bases, with 19 bases lying between them. CDR3 sequence reads: CASSPPDPTGAQYF. The CDR3 coding sequence is TGCGCCAGCAGCCCCCCGGACCCCACGGGGGCCCAGTACTTC.

The chain recombines TRBV2 with TRBJ1-2; D unclear. Looked up from germline, CDR1 is SNHLY and CDR2 is FYNNEI. The V gene lost 5 bases and the J gene lost 9 bases, with 16 bases spanning the gap. This CDR3 comprises 13 residues. As DNA, the CDR3 is TGTGCCAGCAGTTGGCGGGCTTATGGAAGCTACACCTTC. It codes for CASSWRAYGSYTF. The entire variable domain, with the rest obtained from reference TRBV2 and TRBJ1-2, is as follows: EPEVTQTPSHQVTQMGQEVILRCVPISNHLYFYWYRQILGQKVEFLVSFYNNEISEKSEIFDDQFSVERPDGSNFTLKIRSTKLEDSAMYFCASSWRAYGSYTFGSGTRLTVV.

The rearrangement joins TRBV7-2 to TRBJ2-5; D is tentatively TRBD1 or TRBD2 (5 bases each). V lost 1 base to trimming and J lost 1 base, with 13 bases between them. Looked up from germline, CDR1 is SGHTA and CDR2 is FQGNSA. This CDR3 comprises 16 residues. CDR3 DNA sequence: TGTGCCAGCAGCTTAGGAGTGGGACGCCCCCAAGAGACCCAGTACTTC. Translating it yields CASSLGVGRPQETQYF. The full variable domain, with the rest looked up from reference TRBV7-2 and TRBJ2-5, is GAGVSQSPSNKVTEKGKDVELRCDPISGHTALYWYRQSLGQGLEFLIYFQGNSAPDKSGLPSDRFSAERTGGSVSTLTIQRTQQEDSAVYLCASSLGVGRPQETQYFGPGTRLLVL.

With respect to this clone: Other DNA sequences in the sample encode the same CDR3. This chain uses TRBV7-2 with TRBJ1-1, with 7 bases fitting TRBD1. V was clipped by 0 bases and J by 7 bases; unmatched bases: 5. The CDR3 has 14 residues. Looked up from germline, CDR1 is SGHTA and CDR2 is FQGNSA. CDR3 loop: CASSLATGRGEAFF. The CDR3 DNA reads as TGTGCCAGCAGCTTAGCGACAGGGAGGGGTGAAGCTTTCTTT.

This chain connects TRBV11-2 to TRBJ1-2; D perhaps matches TRBD1 (6 bases). This CDR3 comprises 16 residues. V gave up 5 bases and J gave up 3 bases, with 19 bases separating them. Looked up from germline, CDR1 is SGHAT and CDR2 is FQNNGV. In nucleotides, the CDR3 is TGTGCCAGCAGCCCCCAGACAGGTCGACACCACTATGGCTACACCTTC. Its translation: CASSPQTGRHHYGYTF.

CDR3: CASGRGTQYF. Here the CDR3 DNA reads TGCGCCAGTGGGAGGGGGACCCAGTACTTC. The V call is TRBV10-1, the J call TRBJ2-5, with 7 positions matching TRBD2. Germline loops: CDR1 WNHNN, CDR2 SYGVQD (reference sequence). CDR3 length: 10 amino acids. V shed 9 bases and J 7 bases; nucleotides not matched to a gene: 2.

V and J are TRBV6-5 and TRBJ2-5; 7 bases line up with TRBD1. V was pared by 2 bases and J by 5 bases, with 5 bases of the junction left unmatched. The CDR3 is 14 amino acids. Germline V gene lookup returns CDR1 MNHEY and CDR2 SVGAGI. The CDR3 spells CASSYIGGGETQYF. The CDR3, as DNA: TGTGCCAGCAGTTACATAGGGGGCGGCGAGACCCAGTACTTC.